This T cell receptor beta chain originates from a study of blood T cell repertoires in COVID-19. As for the study in general: In each case, the material was cDNA or gDNA derived from T cells, B-cell-depleted T cells, or PBMCs.

While infection was still active, Seattle patients were enrolled and then followed longitudinally. There are 15 residues in the CDR3. CDR1 and CDR2 from the germline V gene are LGHDT and YNNKEL (reference sequence). With 6 bases clipped from V and 9 bases from J, the junction kept 9 bases outside the gene matches. Here immunoSEQ multiplex PCR was the method, and the copy in TCRdb shows in-frame clones only, minus some. The data show approximately 350,000 clones, 75% to 90% seen once. This clonotype was obtained from a woman aged 45-65 years with COVID-19, enrolled during active disease. The chain combines TRBV3-1 (or the pseudogene TRBV3-2) with TRBJ1-6, with TRBD1 identical over 9 bases. Sequencing was carried out using peripheral blood. CDR3 sequence: CASSTRGQGLSPLHF. DNA of the CDR3: TGTGCCAGCAGTACCCGGGGACAGGGTCTTTCACCCCTCCACTTT.